This TCR beta chain derives from a study of cytomegalovirus exposure and HLA in healthy donors. Regarding the study as a whole: In a later analysis, a missense DCLRE1C variant was linked to TCR beta V- and J-gene trimming. Later analysis showed most CMV-associated TCR beta chains appearing HLA-restricted.

Every donor was a healthy person donating bone marrow. Trimming at V came to 4 bases and at J to 0 bases, leaving 3 bases not matched to a gene. Germline loops: CDR1 LNHDA, CDR2 SQIVND (reference sequence). This CDR3 region has 15 residues. The PCR was carried out with 60 Vbeta primers and 13 Jbeta primers. TCRdb's table, derived via immunoSEQ multiplex PCR, lists solely in-frame clones and lacks some. Of fewer than 110,000 clones listed, more than 75% are singletons. This clone was counted only a few times. No antigen is known for it. V gene TRBV19 combines with J gene TRBJ2-1, with TRBD2 matching over 7 bases. This clonotype was sampled from a woman in her late teens or twenties in good health and CMV-seropositive. The sample consisted of PBMCs. CDR3: CASSRGGSSYNEQFF. The CDR3 DNA reads TGTGCCAGTAGTAGGGGGGGGAGCTCCTACAATGAGCAGTTCTTC.